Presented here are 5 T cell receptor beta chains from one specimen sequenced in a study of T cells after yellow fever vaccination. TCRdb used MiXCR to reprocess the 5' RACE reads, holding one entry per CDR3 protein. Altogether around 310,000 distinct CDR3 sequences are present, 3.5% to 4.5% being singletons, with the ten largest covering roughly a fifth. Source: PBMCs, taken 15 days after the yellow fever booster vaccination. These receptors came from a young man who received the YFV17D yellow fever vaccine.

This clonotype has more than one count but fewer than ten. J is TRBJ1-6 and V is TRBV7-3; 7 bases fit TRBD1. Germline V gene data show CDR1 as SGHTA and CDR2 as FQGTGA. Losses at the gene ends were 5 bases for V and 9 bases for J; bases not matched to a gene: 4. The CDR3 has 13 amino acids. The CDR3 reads CASSPGGSSPLHF. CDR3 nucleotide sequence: TGTGCCAGCAGCCCAGGGGGTAGTTCACCCCTCCACTTT.

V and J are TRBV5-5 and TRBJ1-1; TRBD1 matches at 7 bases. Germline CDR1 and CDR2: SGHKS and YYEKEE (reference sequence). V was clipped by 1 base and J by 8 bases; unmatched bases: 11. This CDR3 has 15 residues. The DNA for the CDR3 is TGTGCCAGCAGCTTGAGTTTGCGAGGGGGCAGGGAAGCTTTCTTT. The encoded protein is CASSLSLRGGREAFF.

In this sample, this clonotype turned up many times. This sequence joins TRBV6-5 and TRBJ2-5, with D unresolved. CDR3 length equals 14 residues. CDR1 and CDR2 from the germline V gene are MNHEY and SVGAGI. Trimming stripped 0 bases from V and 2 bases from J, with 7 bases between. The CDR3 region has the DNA TGTGCCAGCAGTTACTCGATTAGGCAAGAGACCCAGTACTTC. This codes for CASSYSIRQETQYF.

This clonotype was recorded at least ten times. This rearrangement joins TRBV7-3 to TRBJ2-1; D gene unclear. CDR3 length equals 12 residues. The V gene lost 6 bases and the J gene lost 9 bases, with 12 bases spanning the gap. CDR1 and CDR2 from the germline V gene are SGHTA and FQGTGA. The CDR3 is CASSLSPGEQFF. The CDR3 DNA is TGTGCCAGCAGTTTGAGTCCCGGTGAGCAGTTCTTC. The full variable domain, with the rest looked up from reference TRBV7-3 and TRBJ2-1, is GAGVSQTPSNKVTEKGKYVELRCDPISGHTALYWYRQSLGQGPEFLIYFQGTGAADDSGLPNDRFFAVRPEGSVSTLKIQRTERGDSAVYLCASSLSPGEQFFGPGTRLTVL.

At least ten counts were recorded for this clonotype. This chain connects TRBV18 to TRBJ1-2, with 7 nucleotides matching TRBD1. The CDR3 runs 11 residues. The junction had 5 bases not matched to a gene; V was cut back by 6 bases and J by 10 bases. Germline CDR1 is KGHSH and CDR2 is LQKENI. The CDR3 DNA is TGTGCCAGCTCGCGACAGGGCGACTACACCTTC. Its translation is CASSRQGDYTF.